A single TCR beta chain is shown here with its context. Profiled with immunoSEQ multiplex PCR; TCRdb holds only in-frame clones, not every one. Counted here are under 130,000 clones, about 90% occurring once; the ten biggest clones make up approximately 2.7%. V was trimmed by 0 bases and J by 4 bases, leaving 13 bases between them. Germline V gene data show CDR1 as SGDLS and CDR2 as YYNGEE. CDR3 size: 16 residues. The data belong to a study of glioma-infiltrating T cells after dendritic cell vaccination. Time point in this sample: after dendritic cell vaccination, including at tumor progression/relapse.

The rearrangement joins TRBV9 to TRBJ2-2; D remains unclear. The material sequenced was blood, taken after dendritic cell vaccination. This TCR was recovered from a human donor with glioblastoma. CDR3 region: CASSVGLPLSTGELFF. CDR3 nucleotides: TGTGCCAGCAGCGTAGGACTTCCGCTGAGCACCGGGGAGCTGTTTTTT.